What follows describes a single T cell receptor beta chain. These data originate in a study of blood T cell repertoires in COVID-19. About the study: Samples of COVID-19 (acute and convalescent) were obtained from the United States, Italy and Spain. T cells, B-cell-depleted T cells, or PBMCs supplied cDNA or gDNA.

In the authors' methods: Nucleated cell counts were estimated from reference gene primer amplification. Some clones are missing from TCRdb's copy, which holds only in-frame ones; the method was immunoSEQ multiplex PCR. The DNA gave D and trimming, while V, J and clone size come from that table. The top ten clones hold roughly 9.4% of a sample with some 45,000 clones, around 94% of them seen once. The TCR was taken from a man in his fifties with active COVID-19. The sample taken for sequencing was peripheral blood.

CDR3 residues: CASRRGQGALGYTF. The CDR3 DNA sequence: TGTGCCAGCAGGAGAGGACAGGGGGCGCTCGGCTACACCTTC. This sequence joins TRBV6-5 and TRBJ1-2, with 11 bases matching TRBD1. Per germline, CDR1 MNHEY and CDR2 SVGAGI. Unmatched junction bases numbered 8, after V lost 6 bases and J lost 8 bases. The CDR3 runs 14 residues.